The next 11 T cell receptor beta chains were all read from a single sample in a study of long-term antiretroviral therapy in people with HIV. They ran version v3.0 of the immunoSEQ assay at survey level. This table comes from immunoSEQ multiplex PCR, and its TCRdb copy is limited to in-frame clones, with some not included. Of around 12,000 clones listed, 70% to 80% were seen once; the top ten hold more than 15%. Source: unsorted PBMCs, taken 0.5 years before starting antiretroviral therapy. The origin of the receptors is a woman aged 40 to 49 with HIV.

The chain employs TRBV2 and TRBJ2-3; D uncertain. Germline-derived CDR1 and CDR2 are SNHLY and FYNNEI. The ends were cut back, 0 bases at V and 5 bases at J, with 0 bases in the middle. The CDR3 sequence is 11 residues long. CDR3 loop: CASSEADTQYF. The CDR3 DNA follows: TGTGCCAGCAGTGAAGCAGATACGCAGTATTTT.

This clone has only one observation. The chain joins TRBV18 to TRBJ2-7; D possibly corresponds to TRBD2 (6 bases). The V gene lost 4 bases and the J gene lost 1 base, with 29 bases spanning the gap. Germline V lookup: CDR1 KGHSH, CDR2 LQKENI. The CDR3 sequence is 20 residues long. The DNA for the CDR3 is TGTGCCAGCTCACGGGGCCCTCGGGCGGGGTATGAATTATTATCCTACGAGCAGTACTTC. It is translated as CASSRGPRAGYELLSYEQYF.

This clone has just a few counts. The chain has TRBV5-6 and TRBJ2-7; D perhaps matches TRBD1 (5 bases). The germline V gene has CDR1 SGHDT and CDR2 YYEEEE. The CDR3 totals 15 residues. Trimming stripped 0 bases from V and 5 bases from J, with 15 bases between. The CDR3 DNA follows: TGTGCCAGCAGCTTGGTTGTAGGGGTAGGGAACGAGCAGTACTTC. It encodes CASSLVVGVGNEQYF.

This clone appeared once. The chain employs TRBV5-1 and TRBJ2-5, with D perhaps matching TRBD2 (6 bases). The CDR3 has 14 residues. Germline V gives CDR1 SGHRS, CDR2 YFSETQ. Trimming left V 5 bases short and J 3 bases short, with 14 bases between. The CDR3 sequence is CASSPGVGKETQYF. CDR3 nucleotides: TGCGCCAGCAGTCCGGGGGTGGGAAAAGAGACCCAGTACTTC.

The chain is built from TRBV30 and TRBJ2-5, with D perhaps TRBD2 (5 bases). The CDR3 has 13 amino acids. V gave up 0 bases and J gave up 5 bases, with 10 bases separating them. Per the germline V gene, CDR1 is GTSNPN and CDR2 is SVGIG (reference sequence). The CDR3 region has the DNA TGTGCCTGGAGTGTCCTAGCCGGGGAGACCCAGTACTTC. It translates to CAWSVLAGETQYF.

The chain couples TRBV5-1 to TRBJ1-2, with 8 bases matching TRBD1. Germline loops: CDR1 SGHRS, CDR2 YFSETQ. With V trimmed by 0 bases and J by 7 bases, 8 bases remained unmatched. This CDR3 contains 15 residues. For the CDR3, the DNA is TGCGCCAGCAGCTTGGGGACAGGGTTGAAATCTGGCTACACCTTC. Encoded protein: CASSLGTGLKSGYTF.

V and J are TRBV5-1 and TRBJ1-1; D possibly corresponds to TRBD1 (6 bases). V was pared by 4 bases and J by 6 bases, with 19 bases between. The CDR3 covers 15 residues. The germline V gene encodes CDR1 SGHRS and CDR2 YFSETQ. CDR3 in amino acids: CASSPRGGSFPEAFF. CDR3 nucleotides: TGCGCCAGCAGCCCGAGGGGGGGCTCTTTCCCTGAAGCTTTCTTT.

The chain recombines TRBV5-4 with TRBJ1-2, with TRBD1 matching 10 bases. Looked up from germline, CDR1 is SGHNT and CDR2 is YYREEE (reference sequence). The CDR3 consists of 14 residues. The V and J ends lost 7 bases and 7 bases, in that order; junction bases with no gene match: 10. The chain's CDR3 is CASGLGTGAVGYTF. CDR3 nucleotide sequence: TGTGCCAGCGGATTGGGGACAGGGGCGGTTGGCTACACCTTC.

This clone has just one count. The chain uses TRBV5-6 and TRBJ1-1; tentatively, D is TRBD1 (6 bases). The CDR3 is 15 amino acids. V dropped 4 bases and J dropped 1 base, with 14 bases sitting between them. CDR1 SGHDT and CDR2 YYEEEE come from the germline V gene. The CDR3: CASSSRQEGNTEAFF. The CDR3 DNA reads as TGTGCCAGCAGCAGCCGACAGGAAGGGAACACTGAAGCTTTCTTT. Combining the CDR3 with reference TRBV5-6 and TRBJ1-1 gives the whole variable domain DAGVTQSPTHLIKTRGQQVTLRCSPKSGHDTVSWYQQALGQGPQFIFQYYEEEERQRGNFPDRFSGHQFPNYSSELNVNALLLGDSALYLCASSSRQEGNTEAFFGQGTRLTVV.

The J gene is TRBJ1-3, the V gene TRBV7-6; D gene uncertain. Germline V gene lookup returns CDR1 SGHVS and CDR2 FNYEAQ. The CDR3 spans 14 residues. Trimming stripped 1 base from V and 1 base from J, with 5 bases between. The CDR3 reads CASSLGGSGNTIYF. CDR3 nucleotide sequence: TGTGCCAGCAGCTTAGGGGGTTCTGGAAACACCATATATTTT.

The V gene is TRBV11-3, the J gene TRBJ2-3; unclear D gene. This CDR3 region has 13 residues. Germline loops: CDR1 SGHNT, CDR2 YENEEA. V lost 3 bases, J lost 6 bases, and 10 bases lay in between. CDR3 sequence reads: CASSFSALDTQYF. The CDR3 bases are TGTGCCAGCAGCTTCTCGGCCCTCGATACGCAGTATTTT.